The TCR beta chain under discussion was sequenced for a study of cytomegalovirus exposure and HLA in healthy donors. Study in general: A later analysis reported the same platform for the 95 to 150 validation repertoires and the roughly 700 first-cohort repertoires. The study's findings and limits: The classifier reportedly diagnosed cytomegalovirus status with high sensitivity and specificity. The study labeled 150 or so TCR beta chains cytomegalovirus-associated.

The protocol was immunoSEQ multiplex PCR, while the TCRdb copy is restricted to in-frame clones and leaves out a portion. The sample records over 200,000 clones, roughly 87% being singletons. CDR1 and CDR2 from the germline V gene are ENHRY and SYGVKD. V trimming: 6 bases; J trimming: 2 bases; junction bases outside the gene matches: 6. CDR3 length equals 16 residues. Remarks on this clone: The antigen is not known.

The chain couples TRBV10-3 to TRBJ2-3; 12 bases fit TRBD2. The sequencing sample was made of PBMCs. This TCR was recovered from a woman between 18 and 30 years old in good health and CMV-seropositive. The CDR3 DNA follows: TGTGCCATCAGCCGGACTAGCGGGGCGGACACAGATACGCAGTATTTT. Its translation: CAISRTSGADTDTQYF.